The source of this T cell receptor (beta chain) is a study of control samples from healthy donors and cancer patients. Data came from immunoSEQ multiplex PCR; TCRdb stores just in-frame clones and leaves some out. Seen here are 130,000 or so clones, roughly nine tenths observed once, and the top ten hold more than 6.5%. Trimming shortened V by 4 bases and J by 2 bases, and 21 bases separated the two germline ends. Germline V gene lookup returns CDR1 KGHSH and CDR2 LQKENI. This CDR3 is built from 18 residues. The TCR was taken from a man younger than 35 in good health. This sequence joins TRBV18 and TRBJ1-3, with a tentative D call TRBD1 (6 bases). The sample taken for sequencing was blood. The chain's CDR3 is CASSLNRDPIPTGNTIYF. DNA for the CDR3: TGTGCCAGCTCACTCAACAGGGATCCCATTCCGACTGGAAACACCATATATTTT.